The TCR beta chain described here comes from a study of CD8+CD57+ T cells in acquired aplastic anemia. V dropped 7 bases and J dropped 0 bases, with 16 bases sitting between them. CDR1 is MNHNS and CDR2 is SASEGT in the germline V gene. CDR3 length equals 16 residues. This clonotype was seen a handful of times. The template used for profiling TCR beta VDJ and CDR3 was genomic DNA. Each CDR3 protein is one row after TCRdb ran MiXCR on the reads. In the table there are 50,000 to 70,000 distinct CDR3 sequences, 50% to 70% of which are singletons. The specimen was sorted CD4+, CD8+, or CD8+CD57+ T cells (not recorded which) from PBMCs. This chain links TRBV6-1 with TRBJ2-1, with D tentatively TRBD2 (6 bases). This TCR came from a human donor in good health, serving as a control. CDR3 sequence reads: CASTRDSQSSYNEQFF. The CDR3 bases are TGTGCCAGCACCCGGGACTCCCAGAGCTCCTACAATGAGCAGTTCTTC.